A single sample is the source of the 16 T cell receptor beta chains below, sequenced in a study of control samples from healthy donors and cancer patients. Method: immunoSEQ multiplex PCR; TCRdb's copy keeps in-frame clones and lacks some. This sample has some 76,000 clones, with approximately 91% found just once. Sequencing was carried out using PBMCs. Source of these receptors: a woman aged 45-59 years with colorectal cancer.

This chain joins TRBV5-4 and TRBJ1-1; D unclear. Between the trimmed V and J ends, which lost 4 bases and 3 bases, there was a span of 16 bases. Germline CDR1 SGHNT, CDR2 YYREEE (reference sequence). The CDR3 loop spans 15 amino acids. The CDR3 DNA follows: TGTGCCAGCAGCCGCGATCCCCGCACGGACACTGAAGCTTTCTTT. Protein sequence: CASSRDPRTDTEAFF. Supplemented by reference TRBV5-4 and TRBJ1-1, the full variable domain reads ETGVTQSPTHLIKTRGQQVTLRCSSQSGHNTVSWYQQALGQGPQFIFQYYREEENGRGNFPPRFSGLQFPNYSSELNVNALELDDSALYLCASSRDPRTDTEAFFGQGTRLTVV.

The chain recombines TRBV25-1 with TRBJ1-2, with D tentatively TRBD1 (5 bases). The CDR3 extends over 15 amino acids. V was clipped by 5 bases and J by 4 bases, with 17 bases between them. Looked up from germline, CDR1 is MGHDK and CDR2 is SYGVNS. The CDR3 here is CASSYTLGGTYGYTF. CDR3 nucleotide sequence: TGTGCCAGCAGTTACACGCTAGGAGGGACCTATGGCTACACCTTC.

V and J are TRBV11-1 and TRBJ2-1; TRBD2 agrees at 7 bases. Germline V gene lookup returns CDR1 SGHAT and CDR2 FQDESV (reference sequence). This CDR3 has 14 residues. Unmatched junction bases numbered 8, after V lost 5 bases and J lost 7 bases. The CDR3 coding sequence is TGTGCCAGCAGCATCACGGGGGGTCGAAATGAGCAGTTCTTC. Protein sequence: CASSITGGRNEQFF.

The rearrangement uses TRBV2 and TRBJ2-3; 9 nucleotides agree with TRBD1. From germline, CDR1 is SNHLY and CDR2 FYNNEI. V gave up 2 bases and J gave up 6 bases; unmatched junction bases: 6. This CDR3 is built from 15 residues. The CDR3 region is CASSEQTGGGDTQYF. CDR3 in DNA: TGTGCCAGCAGTGAACAGACAGGGGGTGGTGATACGCAGTATTTT. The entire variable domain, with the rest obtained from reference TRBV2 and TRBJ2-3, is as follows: EPEVTQTPSHQVTQMGQEVILRCVPISNHLYFYWYRQILGQKVEFLVSFYNNEISEKSEIFDDQFSVERPDGSNFTLKIRSTKLEDSAMYFCASSEQTGGGDTQYFGPGTRLTVL.

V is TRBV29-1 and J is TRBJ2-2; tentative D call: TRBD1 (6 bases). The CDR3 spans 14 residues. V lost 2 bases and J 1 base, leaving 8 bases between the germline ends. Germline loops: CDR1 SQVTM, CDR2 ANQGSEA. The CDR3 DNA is TGCAGCGTTGAAACGACAGGGAACACCGGGGAGCTGTTTTTT. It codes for CSVETTGNTGELFF.

The CDR3 DNA sequence: TGTGCTAGTGGCCCCAGCACAGATACGCAGTATTTT. Its translation: CASGPSTDTQYF. This chain joins TRBV12-5 and TRBJ2-3, with unresolved D. Trimming pared 6 bases from V and 0 bases from J, leaving 4 bases between. The CDR3 has 12 amino acids. Per the germline V gene, CDR1 is LGHNT and CDR2 is FRNRAP. Combining the CDR3 with reference TRBV12-5 and TRBJ2-3 gives the whole variable domain DARVTQTPRHKVTEMGQEVTMRCQPILGHNTVFWYRQTMMQGLELLAYFRNRAPLDDSGMPKDRFSAEMPDATLATLKIQPSEPRDSAVYFCASGPSTDTQYFGPGTRLTVL.

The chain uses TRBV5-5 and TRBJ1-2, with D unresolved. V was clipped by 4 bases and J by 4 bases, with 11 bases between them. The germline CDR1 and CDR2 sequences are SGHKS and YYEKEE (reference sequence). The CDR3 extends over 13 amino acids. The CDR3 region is CASSADGFYGYTF. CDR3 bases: TGTGCCAGCAGCGCGGACGGATTCTATGGCTACACCTTC.

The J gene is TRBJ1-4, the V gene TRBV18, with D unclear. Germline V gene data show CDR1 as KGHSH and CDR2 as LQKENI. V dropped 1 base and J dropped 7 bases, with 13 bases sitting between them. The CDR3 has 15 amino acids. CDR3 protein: CASSPLERDGEKLFF. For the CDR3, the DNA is TGTGCCAGCTCACCACTAGAAAGGGATGGTGAAAAACTGTTTTTT.

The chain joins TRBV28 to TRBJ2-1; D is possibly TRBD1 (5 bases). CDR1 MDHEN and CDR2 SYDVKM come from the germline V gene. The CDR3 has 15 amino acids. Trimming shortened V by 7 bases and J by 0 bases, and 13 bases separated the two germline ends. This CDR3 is CASTLDSASYNEQFF. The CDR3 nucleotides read TGTGCCAGCACCCTTGACAGTGCCTCCTACAATGAGCAGTTCTTC.

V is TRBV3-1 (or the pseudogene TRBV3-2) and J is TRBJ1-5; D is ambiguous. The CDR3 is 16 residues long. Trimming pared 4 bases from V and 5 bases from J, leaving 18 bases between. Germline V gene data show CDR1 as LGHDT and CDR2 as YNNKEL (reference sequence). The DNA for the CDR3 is TGTGCCAGCAGCCGCTGCTGTCTTTGGCATCATCAGCCCCAGCATTTT. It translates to CASSRCCLWHHQPQHF.

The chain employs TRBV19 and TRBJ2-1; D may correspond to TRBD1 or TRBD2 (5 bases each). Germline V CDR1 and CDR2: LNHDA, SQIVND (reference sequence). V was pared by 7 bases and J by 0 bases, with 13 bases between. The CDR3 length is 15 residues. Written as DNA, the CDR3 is TGTGCCAGTACCTTCCGGGGCAGCTCCTACAATGAGCAGTTCTTC. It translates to CASTFRGSSYNEQFF.

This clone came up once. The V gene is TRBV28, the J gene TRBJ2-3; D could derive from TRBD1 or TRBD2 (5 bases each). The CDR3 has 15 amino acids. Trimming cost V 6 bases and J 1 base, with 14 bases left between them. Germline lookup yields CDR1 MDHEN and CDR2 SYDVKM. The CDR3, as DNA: TGTGCCAGCAGGACAGACGGGATCGGCACAGATACGCAGTATTTT. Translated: CASRTDGIGTDTQYF.

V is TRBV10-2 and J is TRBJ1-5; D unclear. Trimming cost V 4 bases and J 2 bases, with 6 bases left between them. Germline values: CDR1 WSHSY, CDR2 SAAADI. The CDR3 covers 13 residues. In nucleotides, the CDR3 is TGCGCCAGCAGTGTGAGGGGCAATCAGCCCCAGCATTTT. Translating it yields CASSVRGNQPQHF.

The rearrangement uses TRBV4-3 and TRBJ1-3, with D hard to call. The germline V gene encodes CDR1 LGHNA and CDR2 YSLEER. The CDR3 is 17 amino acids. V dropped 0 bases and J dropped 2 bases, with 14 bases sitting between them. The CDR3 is CASSQDLGEVTGNTIYF. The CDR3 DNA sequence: TGCGCCAGCAGCCAAGATCTAGGAGAGGTTACTGGAAACACCATATATTTT.

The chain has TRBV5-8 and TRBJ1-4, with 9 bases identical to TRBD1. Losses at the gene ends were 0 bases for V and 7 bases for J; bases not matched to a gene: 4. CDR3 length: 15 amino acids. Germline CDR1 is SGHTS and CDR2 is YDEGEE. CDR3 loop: CASSLGGTGSEKLFF. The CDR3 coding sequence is TGTGCCAGCAGCTTGGGAGGGACAGGGTCTGAAAAACTGTTTTTT.

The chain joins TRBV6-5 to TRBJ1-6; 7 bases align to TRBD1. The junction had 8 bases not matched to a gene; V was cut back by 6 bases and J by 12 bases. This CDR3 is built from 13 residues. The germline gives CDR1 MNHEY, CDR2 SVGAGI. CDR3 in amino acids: CASSDDRERPLHF. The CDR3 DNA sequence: TGTGCCAGCAGCGATGACAGGGAAAGACCCCTCCACTTT.